What follows are 13 T cell receptor beta chains derived from one specimen sequenced in a study of immunodeficiency. Assay used: immunoSEQ multiplex PCR; TCRdb lists only in-frame clones, some missing. The table shows just under 4,000 clones, with under 95% occurring only once. Sequencing input: CD4+ T cells from blood. These receptors were collected from a human donor in good health.

The chain couples TRBV7-9 to TRBJ2-3; 9 bases line up with TRBD2. Germline CDR1 and CDR2: SEHNR and FQNEAQ (reference sequence). CDR3 size: 17 residues. The J segment lost 2 bases and the V segment lost 0 bases, leaving 6 bases of the junction unmatched. The CDR3 reads CASSLAGGRASTDTQYF. CDR3 nucleotides: TGTGCCAGCAGCTTAGCGGGCGGGAGGGCCTCCACAGATACGCAGTATTTT.

The chain joins TRBV6-1 to TRBJ1-6, with no clear D. CDR3 length: 18 residues. V was pared by 0 bases and J by 0 bases, with 12 bases between. Germline values: CDR1 MNHNS, CDR2 SASEGT. The CDR3 reads CASSEASWQSSYNSPLHF. The CDR3 coding sequence is TGTGCCAGCAGTGAAGCTAGTTGGCAGAGCTCCTATAATTCACCCCTCCACTTT.

V usage is TRBV6-1 and J usage is TRBJ1-6; D gene unclear. With 2 bases removed from V and 11 bases from J, the gap between germline ends came to 7 bases. CDR1 is MNHNS and CDR2 is SASEGT in the germline V gene. There are 12 residues in the CDR3. CDR3 bases: TGTGCCAGCAGTGAACCCACGACACCCCTCCACTTT. This translates into CASSEPTTPLHF.

The rearrangement uses TRBV20-1 and TRBJ2-1; D is uncertain. With 7 bases removed from V and 6 bases from J, the gap between germline ends came to 10 bases. The CDR3 sequence is 11 residues long. Germline values: CDR1 DFQATT, CDR2 SNEGSKA (reference sequence). For the CDR3, the DNA is TGCAGTGTCGCGCCCCTCAATGAGCAGTTCTTC. This encodes CSVAPLNEQFF.

In its sample, this clone was seen once. The chain is built from TRBV2 and TRBJ2-1; 7 bases map to TRBD2. The V gene's germline CDR1 is SNHLY and CDR2 FYNNEI. Germline trimming cut 8 bases from V and 1 base from J; bases unmatched to any gene: 8. The CDR3 is 15 amino acids. CDR3 sequence: CASGGGTLSYNEQFF. DNA for the CDR3: TGTGCCAGCGGGGGGGGGACCCTTTCCTACAATGAGCAGTTCTTC.

This rearrangement joins TRBV7-9 to TRBJ2-2, with 8 nucleotides matching TRBD1. CDR3 length equals 15 residues. The V and J ends lost 5 bases and 1 base, in that order; junction bases with no gene match: 3. Germline V gives CDR1 SEHNR, CDR2 FQNEAQ (reference sequence). As DNA, the CDR3 is TGTGCCAGCAGCCTGGGACAGGTGAACACCGGGGAGCTGTTTTTT. Translating it yields CASSLGQVNTGELFF.

The chain couples TRBV18 to TRBJ1-3, with 7 positions matching TRBD1. The J segment lost 0 bases and the V segment lost 6 bases, leaving 2 bases of the junction unmatched. Germline loops: CDR1 KGHSH, CDR2 LQKENI. The CDR3 runs 14 residues. The CDR3 is CASSWDSSGNTIYF. CDR3 nucleotide sequence: TGTGCCAGCTCCTGGGACAGCTCTGGAAACACCATATATTTT.

This clone showed up just once. The chain is built from TRBV12-3 or TRBV12-4 and TRBJ2-2; D is uncertain. The CDR3 length is 11 residues. V was clipped by 5 bases and J by 9 bases, with 7 bases between them. The CDR3 nucleotides read TGTGCCAGCAGTCCGGGCTGGGAGCTGTTTTTT. Translated: CASSPGWELFF.

The chain couples TRBV6-6 to TRBJ1-6; D remains unclear. V was shortened by 8 bases and J by 0 bases, with 11 bases between the two germline ends. This CDR3 is built from 15 residues. The germline CDR1 and CDR2 sequences are MNHNY and SVGAGI (reference sequence). CDR3 protein: CASGWQSSYNSPLHF. The CDR3 coding sequence is TGTGCCAGCGGTTGGCAGTCCTCCTATAATTCACCCCTCCACTTT.

The genes are TRBV15 and TRBJ2-3; unclear D gene. The germline CDR1 and CDR2 sequences are LNHNV and YYDKDF (reference sequence). The CDR3 has 17 amino acids. V lost 2 bases to trimming and J lost 0 bases, with 15 bases between them. The CDR3 DNA sequence: TGTGCCACCAGCAGATCGGTCGTCCAACGAAGCACAGATACGCAGTATTTT. This sequence encodes CATSRSVVQRSTDTQYF.

This sequence joins TRBV18 and TRBJ2-7, with a weak D call TRBD2 (6 bases). Germline loops: CDR1 KGHSH, CDR2 LQKENI. V was clipped by 2 bases and J by 4 bases, with 12 bases between them. The CDR3 length is 14 residues. The CDR3 reads CASSPSAGRYEQYF. The DNA of the CDR3 is TGTGCCAGCTCACCATCGGCGGGGAGGTACGAGCAGTACTTC.

The V call is TRBV5-5, the J call TRBJ1-1; D ambiguous. The CDR3 sequence is 12 residues long. Germline V lookup: CDR1 SGHKS, CDR2 YYEKEE (reference sequence). Trimming took off 2 bases at V and 5 bases at J, with 7 bases between the two ends. The CDR3 region has the DNA TGTGCCAGCAGCTTTAAATGGACTGAAGCTTTCTTT. As protein: CASSFKWTEAFF.

The chain employs TRBV9 and TRBJ2-2; perhaps D is TRBD1 or TRBD2 (5 bases each). Germline V gives CDR1 SGDLS, CDR2 YYNGEE. V was clipped by 1 base and J by 6 bases, with 10 bases between them. This CDR3 contains 14 residues. The CDR3 DNA reads TGTGCCAGCAGCGTAACGGGGCTCGCCGGGGAGCTGTTTTTT. Amino acids: CASSVTGLAGELFF.